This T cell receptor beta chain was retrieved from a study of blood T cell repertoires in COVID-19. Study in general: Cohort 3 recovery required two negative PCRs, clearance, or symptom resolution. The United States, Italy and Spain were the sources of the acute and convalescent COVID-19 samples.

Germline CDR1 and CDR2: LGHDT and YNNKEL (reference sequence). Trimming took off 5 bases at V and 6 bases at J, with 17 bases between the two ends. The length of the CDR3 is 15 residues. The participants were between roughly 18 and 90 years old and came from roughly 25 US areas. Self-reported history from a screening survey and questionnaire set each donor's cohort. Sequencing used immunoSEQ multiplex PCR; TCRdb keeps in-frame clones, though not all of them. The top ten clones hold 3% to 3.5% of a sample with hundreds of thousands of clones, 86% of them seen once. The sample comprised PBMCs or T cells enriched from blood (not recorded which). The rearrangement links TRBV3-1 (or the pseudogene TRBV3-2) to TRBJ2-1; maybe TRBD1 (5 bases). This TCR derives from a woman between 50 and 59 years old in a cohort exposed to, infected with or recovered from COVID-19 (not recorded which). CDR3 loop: CASSARQPQGNEQFF. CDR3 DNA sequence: TGTGCCAGCAGCGCTAGACAACCCCAGGGCAATGAGCAGTTCTTC.